This TCR beta chain was recorded in a study of liver allograft versus peripheral blood T cells. Study background: Peripheral blood of the recipients supplied T cell receptor repertoires that were compared with those in transplanted livers. Regarding the study as a whole: As reported, T cell receptor repertoires inside liver allografts differed from those present in peripheral blood.

By its share, this clonotype is medium-sized (0.01 to 0.1%). Its target is unknown. TCRdb reprocessed the reads via MiXCR and lists one record per CDR3 protein. The table shows 2,300 or so distinct CDR3 sequences, with 16% occurring only once. Germline assignment: CDR1 MNHEY and CDR2 SVGAGI. CDR3 length: 13 residues. The chain couples TRBV6-5 to TRBJ1-5; 7 bases are shared with TRBD1. This receptor was taken from a human patient who had a liver transplant. Some T cells may have originated in the graft donor. CDR3 nucleotide sequence: TGTGCGACGGGGACAGCTCACAATCAGCCCCAGCATTTT. It specifies CATGTAHNQPQHF.